This TCR beta chain was profiled in a study of CD8 T cells in ankylosing spondylitis (dated by TCRdb to the late 2010s). About the study as a whole: The study profiled T cell receptor beta repertoires in healthy donors and ankylosing spondylitis patients to find disease-linked TCR variants. The full study cohort was made up of 25 ankylosing spondylitis patients and about a hundred healthy donors. Peripheral blood samples were taken, and synovial fluid was additionally collected from ankylosing spondylitis patients.

This clonotype was detected a few times. It lacks a known antigen. Base qualities are not at hand, and no much larger clone is one base apart. On the study overall, not on this receptor specifically: Significant enrichment of the disease-linked clones was reported in matched synovial fluid samples from ankylosing spondylitis patients. Some motif variants were previously reported in synovial fluid and blood of reactive arthritis patients, suggesting common disease-initiation mechanisms. A TCR beta motif of several highly homologous amino acid variants appeared characteristic of blood from ankylosing spondylitis patients. The disease-linked clones had a CD8+ phenotype and were found at relatively low frequencies in peripheral blood.

Unmatched junction bases come to 7, with V trimmed by 4 bases and J by 6 bases. The CDR3 contains 17 residues, cysteine and phenylalanine counted. This entry keeps only the CDR3 DNA: 51 bases, framed from base 1. As encoded in the germline V gene, CDR1 is SGHTA while CDR2 is FQGNSA. The run used an Illumina HiSeq 2500. TCR beta libraries were prepared by quantitative 5'-RACE with molecular barcodes. The original pipeline was this. A new computational method, built on a probabilistic model of VDJ rearrangement, was used to identify disease-linked TCR variants. The raw public data were reprocessed by TCRdb itself: fastp quality trimming at Q25, MiXCR clonotype calling, in-frame beta chains only. Each CDR3 protein appears once, grouped with its most common genes and DNA. None of the V and J calls come from the authors' own analysis; TCRdb made them. This sample holds about 130,000 distinct CDR3 sequences; about a tenth were observed only once. Of the sample, 3.3% is held by the ten largest clones.

Sequencing was performed on blood, either unsorted or a sorted T cell fraction (not recorded which). This clonotype was sampled from a male donor with ankylosing spondylitis or in good health (not recorded which). The V gene is TRBV7-2 and the J gene is TRBJ2-3, and 16 bases in between align with TRBD2. The DNA reads as follows: TGTGCCAGCAGCTGGGGACTAGCGGGAGGGCCTGGGGATACGCAGTATTTT. Translation gives CASSWGLAGGPGDTQYF. When the CDR3 is completed using the reference TRBV7-2 and TRBJ2-3 genes on either side, the full variable domain is GAGVSQSPSNKVTEKGKDVELRCDPISGHTALYWYRQSLGQGLEFLIYFQGNSAPDKSGLPSDRFSAERTGGSVSTLTIQRTQQEDSAVYLCASSWGLAGGPGDTQYFGPGTRLTVL.